A single sample gave rise to the 21 T cell receptor beta chains below, sequenced in a study of radiotherapy plus CTLA-4 blockade in lung cancer (dated by TCRdb to the late 2010s). The method was the immunoSEQ multiplex PCR assay. TCRdb provides this immuneACCESS table in a form limited to in-frame rearrangements. Some clones are lacking; in checked studies, under half of them reflect an unresolved V gene, and why the rest are absent is not known. The sample table holds 100,000 or so clones, of which roughly 80% were seen once. The ten largest clonotypes hold over 20% of the sample. The sequencing here drew on peripheral blood, taken from a patient treated with radiotherapy plus ipilimumab. These receptors all come from a human donor with non-small cell lung cancer that progressed on radiotherapy plus ipilimumab.

This clone was recorded only once. This chain uses TRBV15 with TRBJ1-5, with D hard to call. The V end lost 0 bases, the J end lost 0 bases, and 9 bases lay between the germline ends. The CDR3 spans 16 residues. Looked up from germline, CDR1 is LNHNV and CDR2 is YYDKDF (reference sequence). CDR3 residues: CATSRDLRASNQPQHF. CDR3 bases: TGTGCCACCAGCAGAGATCTCAGAGCTAGCAATCAGCCCCAGCATTTT.

This clone was recorded a few times. The J gene is TRBJ2-7, the V gene TRBV13, with 11 bases that match TRBD1. CDR1 is PRHDT, CDR2 FYEKMQ, per germline (reference sequence). The CDR3 is 14 amino acids. Trimming at V came to 4 bases and at J to 7 bases, leaving 6 bases not matched to a gene. CDR3 DNA: TGTGCCAGCAGCTCCGGACAGGGGGCGACTGAGCAGTACTTC. Translating gives CASSSGQGATEQYF.

With regard to this clone: Sequence at one end of the junction differs from germline and may be a read error. Here the CDR3 reads CASSPQAGGTNF. DNA for the CDR3: TGTGCCAGCAGTCCCCAGGCCGGGGGGACCAACTTC. The rearrangement links TRBV28 to TRBJ2-7, with TRBD2 identical over 7 bases. Germline values: CDR1 MDHEN, CDR2 SYDVKM. CDR3 length: 12 amino acids. The variable domain in full, with the rest retrieved from reference TRBV28 and TRBJ2-7, is DVKVTQSSRYLVKRTGEKVFLECVQDMDHENMFWYRQDPGLGLRLIYFSYDVKMKEKGDIPEGYSVSREKKERFSLILESASTNQTSMYLCASSPQAGGTNFGPGTRLTVT.

V usage is TRBV6-5 and J usage is TRBJ2-7; D is tentatively TRBD1 or TRBD2 (5 bases each). Trimming removed 6 bases from V and 3 bases from J, with 18 bases in between. Germline V gene lookup returns CDR1 MNHEY and CDR2 SVGAGI. This CDR3 spans 15 amino acids. The CDR3 nucleotides are TGTGCCAGCAGCGGTCAGTGGGACGCAGTCTACGAGCAGTACTTC. It codes for CASSGQWDAVYEQYF.

The chain joins TRBV6-5 to TRBJ2-5, with 8 bases identical to TRBD1. Looked up from germline, CDR1 is MNHEY and CDR2 is SVGAGI. The trim removed 4 bases at V and 11 bases at J, leaving 9 bases unmatched. The CDR3 has 13 residues. The chain's CDR3 is CASSWTGSGEQYF. In DNA form, the CDR3 reads TGTGCCAGCAGTTGGACAGGGTCGGGGGAGCAGTACTTC.

V gene TRBV10-2 combines with J gene TRBJ1-2; D unclear. Looked up from germline, CDR1 is WSHSY and CDR2 is SAAADI. The CDR3 contains 13 residues. Trimming took 5 bases from V and 2 from J, leaving 9 bases between them. CDR3 region: CASSQTENYGYTF. The CDR3 coding sequence is TGCGCCAGCAGTCAGACGGAAAACTATGGCTACACCTTC.

This rearrangement joins TRBV9 to TRBJ2-4; D is ambiguous. CDR1 SGDLS and CDR2 YYNGEE come from the germline V gene. Trimming took 0 bases from V and 5 from J, leaving 12 bases between them. The CDR3 sequence is 15 residues long. CDR3: CASSVELAPENIQYF. The DNA for the CDR3 is TGTGCCAGCAGCGTAGAATTAGCCCCAGAAAACATTCAGTACTTC.

The chain is built from TRBV10-3 and TRBJ2-5; D is unresolved. The V end was cut by 3 bases, the J end by 2 bases, with 13 bases between. From germline, CDR1 is ENHRY and CDR2 SYGVKD. The CDR3 is made up of 15 amino acids. Here the CDR3 reads CAISESGMQQETQYF. CDR3 bases: TGTGCCATCAGTGAATCTGGGATGCAACAAGAGACCCAGTACTTC.

The chain couples TRBV4-2 to TRBJ2-3, with 13 bases lining up with TRBD2. The CDR3 spans 17 residues. V shed 4 bases, J shed 2 bases, and the junction held 6 bases outside the gene matches. The germline CDR1 and CDR2 sequences are LGHNA and YNFKEQ. The DNA of the CDR3 is TGTGCCAGCAGCCTCCTGACTAGCGGGGGGTCCACAGATACGCAGTATTTT. Translating it yields CASSLLTSGGSTDTQYF.

V gene TRBV11-3 combines with J gene TRBJ2-2; unclear D gene. The CDR3 contains 19 residues. Trimming took off 4 bases at V and 1 base at J, with 22 bases between the two ends. Germline assignment: CDR1 SGHNT and CDR2 YENEEA. DNA of the CDR3: TGTGCCAGCAGCTCGAACCAATGGAACGCGCAGGAGAACACCGGGGAGCTGTTTTTT. It is translated as CASSSNQWNAQENTGELFF.

The rearrangement links TRBV18 to TRBJ1-1; D unresolved. The CDR3 extends over 14 amino acids. CDR1 is KGHSH, CDR2 LQKENI, per germline. V was shortened by 6 bases and J by 1 base, with 12 bases between the two germline ends. CDR3 sequence reads: CASSRPTENTEAFF. The CDR3 DNA follows: TGTGCCAGCTCGAGACCCACAGAGAACACTGAAGCTTTCTTT.

The CDR3 coding sequence is TGCAGTGTTGGGACAGATGAAGCTTTCTTT. This encodes CSVGTDEAFF. J is TRBJ1-1 and V is TRBV20-1; 7 bases are a match to TRBD1. The germline CDR1 and CDR2 sequences are DFQATT and SNEGSKA (reference sequence). V was pared by 7 bases and J by 7 bases, with 3 bases of the junction left unmatched. CDR3 length: 10 amino acids.

The chain is built from TRBV18 and TRBJ2-1, with TRBD2 matching 8 bases. CDR1 KGHSH and CDR2 LQKENI come from the germline V gene. J gave up 5 bases and V 6 bases, and 6 bases lay outside the gene matches. The CDR3 has 14 residues. CDR3 nucleotides: TGTGCCAGCTCCCCCGGGACTAGGAACAATGAGCAGTTCTTC. Translated, it gives CASSPGTRNNEQFF.

This rearrangement joins TRBV28 to TRBJ2-3, with no clear D. Germline CDR1 MDHEN, CDR2 SYDVKM. With 3 bases removed from V and 2 bases from J, the gap between germline ends came to 9 bases. There are 14 residues in the CDR3. CDR3 bases: TGTGCCAGCAGTTTCCAAGGGCCCACAGATACGCAGTATTTT. Its protein is CASSFQGPTDTQYF.

The chain links TRBV19 to TRBJ2-1; 15 nucleotides match TRBD2. Germline V gene lookup returns CDR1 LNHDA and CDR2 SQIVND (reference sequence). CDR3 size: 14 residues. The trim removed 5 bases at V and 9 bases at J, leaving 2 bases unmatched. CDR3 bases: TGTGCCAGTAGTGGGACTAGCGGGAGGACTGAGCAGTTCTTC. Its protein product is CASSGTSGRTEQFF.

The chain employs TRBV4-1 and TRBJ1-1, with 12 bases lining up with TRBD1. Per the germline V gene, CDR1 is MGHRA and CDR2 is YSYEKL. The J segment lost 3 bases and the V segment lost 2 bases, leaving 7 bases of the junction unmatched. The CDR3 extends over 17 amino acids. CDR3 sequence: CASSQTRDRGLDTEAFF. In nucleotides, the CDR3 is TGCGCCAGCAGCCAAACCCGGGACAGGGGGCTCGACACTGAAGCTTTCTTT.

The V and J genes are TRBV6-6 and TRBJ2-7, with TRBD1 as a possible D gene (6 bases). CDR1 MNHNY and CDR2 SVGAGI come from the germline V gene (reference sequence). This CDR3 region has 14 residues. V lost 5 bases, J lost 5 bases, and 16 bases lay in between. The CDR3 DNA is TGTGCCAGCAGTGCCCGATCAGGGGAAGACGAGCAGTACGTC. The encoded protein is CASSARSGEDEQYV.

As to this clone: No DNA is shown, since the ends of the CDR3 on it are uncertain; the CDR3 is the one TCRdb lists. J is TRBJ2-6 and V is TRBV7-5; TRBD1, as called in the table, went unchecked against the DNA. TRBV7-5 is flagged as a pseudogene. Termini included, the CDR3 measures 18 amino acids. CDR3 loop: CARSRWAGGAYGANVLTF.

V is TRBV28 and J is TRBJ2-3; 9 bases are a match to TRBD2. This CDR3 is 16 amino acids long. V lost 2 bases to trimming and J lost 4 bases; unmatched junction nucleotides: 7. In germline, CDR1 is MDHEN, CDR2 SYDVKM. The chain's CDR3 is CASSLAGGSPPDTQYF. CDR3 nucleotide sequence: TGTGCCAGCAGTTTAGCGGGAGGGTCCCCTCCAGATACGCAGTATTTT.

With regard to this clone: Its ends do not fully match the called genes, so a read error is possible. This rearrangement joins TRBV7-7 to TRBJ2-2; no clear D. This CDR3 contains 15 residues. Germline CDR1 and CDR2: SSHAT and FNYEAQ (reference sequence). The CDR3 DNA sequence: TGTGCTAGCAGCTTAGTAGGGCTGTACACCGGGGAGCTGTTTTTT. Protein sequence: CASSLVGLYTGELFF.

The chain has TRBV27 and TRBJ2-2; TRBD2 is a possible D gene (5 bases). With 6 bases removed from V and 6 bases from J, the gap between germline ends came to 14 bases. This CDR3 spans 14 amino acids. CDR1 and CDR2 (germline): MNHEY, SMNVEV (reference sequence). DNA of the CDR3: TGTGCCAGCAGCCTTAGCTGGAGGCCCGGGGAGCTGTTTTTT. Translated: CASSLSWRPGELFF.